This TCR beta chain derives from a study of control samples from healthy donors and cancer patients. The length of the CDR3 is 17 residues. CDR1 is MGHRA and CDR2 is YSYEKL in the germline V gene. V dropped 2 bases and J dropped 5; count of bases not matched to a gene: 14. Clones were sequenced by immunoSEQ multiplex PCR, and TCRdb holds only the in-frame ones, with some missing. The table shows approximately 190,000 clones, with about 90% occurring only once. This clonotype was sampled from a man aged 25 to 45 in good health. The chain recombines TRBV4-1 with TRBJ2-5; 7 bases fit TRBD2. Sequenced sample: blood. The CDR3: CASSQPGLDRNRETQYF. CDR3 in DNA: TGCGCCAGCAGCCAACCCGGACTAGACCGAAACCGGGAGACCCAGTACTTC.